This TCR beta chain emerged from a study of blood T cell repertoires in COVID-19. Study summary: Spain, Italy and the United States supplied samples that represented acute and convalescent COVID-19.

Source study methods: Amplification of reference gene primers was used by the study to estimate nucleated cell counts. The repertoire was sequenced with immunoSEQ multiplex PCR; TCRdb's copy has only in-frame clones and lacks some. That table supplies the V and J calls and clone size; D and trimming were determined from the DNA. The repertoire consists of tens of thousands of clones, with around four fifths occurring once and the leading ten covering 3% to 4%. V dropped 6 bases and J dropped 3 bases, with 11 bases sitting between them. Germline loops: CDR1 KGHSH, CDR2 LQKENI. The length of the CDR3 is 14 residues.

This clonotype was obtained from a man between 50 and 59 years old with acute or convalescent COVID-19. Sequenced: peripheral blood. The chain employs TRBV18 and TRBJ1-4, with TRBD1 as a possible D gene (6 bases). The CDR3 DNA reads as TGTGCCAGCTCTAACAACAGGGCTAATGAAAAACTGTTTTTT. It specifies CASSNNRANEKLFF. The variable domain in full, completed from reference TRBV18 and TRBJ1-4, reads NAGVMQNPRHLVRRRGQEARLRCSPMKGHSHVYWYRQLPEEGLKFMVYLQKENIIDESGMPKERFSAEFPKEGPSILRIQQVVRGDSAAYFCASSNNRANEKLFFGSGTQLSVL.